This T cell receptor beta chain was documented in a study of Ad26.COV2.S vaccination and SARS-CoV-2 variants. V lost 6 bases and J lost 1, with 9 bases in between. Germline lookup yields CDR1 LNHDA and CDR2 SQIVND (reference sequence). The CDR3 totals 13 residues. Using immunoSEQ multiplex PCR, the repertoire was profiled, and TCRdb retains in-frame clones only, with some absent. The profile shows 350,000 to 450,000 clones, roughly 94% of them singletons. The specimen comprised peripheral blood, sampled after recovery from COVID-19. The clonotype originates from a human donor who had recovered from COVID-19. This chain joins TRBV19 and TRBJ1-1, with D maybe TRBD1 (5 bases). In nucleotides, the CDR3 is TGTGCCAGTAGGGACAACAAGAACACTGAAGCTTTCTTT. Its translation is CASRDNKNTEAFF. The variable domain in full, with the rest retrieved from reference TRBV19 and TRBJ1-1, is DGGITQSPKYLFRKEGQNVTLSCEQNLNHDAMYWYRQDPGQGLRLIYYSQIVNDFQKGDIAEGYSVSREKKESFPLTVTSAQKNPTAFYLCASRDNKNTEAFFGQGTRLTVV.